Below, 29 T cell receptor beta chains from the same sample are listed, as sequenced in a study of blood T cell repertoires in COVID-19. TCRdb keeps only in-frame clones here, not all; method: immunoSEQ multiplex PCR. The data show about 79,000 clones, 85% to 90% seen once. Sequences were obtained from peripheral blood. These receptors were taken from a man between 65 and 85 years old with active or convalescent COVID-19.

This chain uses TRBV9 with TRBJ2-6; D not resolved. The ends were cut back, 1 base at V and 0 bases at J, with 11 bases in the middle. The V gene's germline CDR1 is SGDLS and CDR2 YYNGEE. There are 17 residues in the CDR3. The chain's CDR3 is CASSVNPRLSGANVLTF. CDR3 in DNA: TGTGCCAGCAGCGTAAACCCCAGACTCTCTGGGGCCAACGTCCTGACTTTC.

The chain links TRBV3-1 (or the pseudogene TRBV3-2) to TRBJ1-1; possibly TRBD1 for D (5 bases). V dropped 6 bases and J dropped 4 bases, with 12 bases sitting between them. CDR3 length equals 13 residues. CDR1 and CDR2 (germline): LGHDT, YNNKEL (reference sequence). As DNA, the CDR3 is TGTGCCAGCAGTCGGACATCAAGCACTGAAGCTTTCTTT. Its translation: CASSRTSSTEAFF.

The chain carries TRBV15 and TRBJ1-2; D might be TRBD1 (5 bases). There are 14 residues in the CDR3. The V gene's germline CDR1 is LNHNV and CDR2 YYDKDF (reference sequence). Trimming cost V 5 bases and J 8 bases, with 18 bases left between them. CDR3 sequence: CATSAPSQGRGYTF. CDR3 DNA sequence: TGTGCCACCAGCGCCCCCAGCCAGGGTCGCGGCTACACCTTC.

CDR3 sequence reads: CASSQAPVNTEAFF. CDR3 in DNA: TGTGCCAGCAGCCAAGCCCCAGTGAACACTGAAGCTTTCTTT. The chain has TRBV4-2 and TRBJ1-1; D call uncertain. There are 14 residues in the CDR3. Germline loops: CDR1 LGHNA, CDR2 YNFKEQ. V was trimmed by 1 base and J by 0 bases, leaving 6 bases between them.

V usage is TRBV28 and J usage is TRBJ1-2; 7 nucleotides align to TRBD1. Germline V CDR1 and CDR2: MDHEN, SYDVKM. V was pared by 3 bases and J by 6 bases, with 13 bases of the junction left unmatched. This CDR3 has 16 amino acids. CDR3 nucleotide sequence: TGTGCCAGCAGTTTTGGCAGGGGGGCCCTAGGGAATGGCTACACCTTC. Translated: CASSFGRGALGNGYTF.

The V call is TRBV7-2, the J call TRBJ2-2; 8 bases fit TRBD2. This CDR3 contains 15 residues. CDR1 and CDR2 from the germline V gene are SGHTA and FQGNSA. V lost 4 bases to trimming and J lost 6 bases; unmatched junction nucleotides: 7. The CDR3 protein is CASSYRLARAGELFF. CDR3 DNA sequence: TGTGCCAGCAGCTACCGACTAGCGCGGGCCGGGGAGCTGTTTTTT. The full variable domain, its missing parts supplied by reference TRBV7-2 and TRBJ2-2, is GAGVSQSPSNKVTEKGKDVELRCDPISGHTALYWYRQSLGQGLEFLIYFQGNSAPDKSGLPSDRFSAERTGGSVSTLTIQRTQQEDSAVYLCASSYRLARAGELFFGEGSRLTVL.

The V call is TRBV3-1 (or the pseudogene TRBV3-2), the J call TRBJ1-1, with TRBD1 matching over 7 bases. The CDR3 loop spans 16 amino acids. Germline V gene data show CDR1 as LGHDT and CDR2 as YNNKEL (reference sequence). Trimming removed 4 bases from V and 5 bases from J; junction bases left unmatched: 13. For the CDR3, the DNA is TGTGCCAGCAGCCGTGATGGACAGGTCAGAGGTACTGAAGCTTTCTTT. Amino acids: CASSRDGQVRGTEAFF.

This chain links TRBV28 with TRBJ2-7; tentative D call: TRBD2 (5 bases). Germline V gene lookup returns CDR1 MDHEN and CDR2 SYDVKM. The CDR3 totals 13 residues. Trimming took 8 bases from V and 2 from J, leaving 13 bases between them. The CDR3 DNA is TGTGCCAGCCGAAAAGCCGGGACCTACGAGCAGTACTTC. This sequence encodes CASRKAGTYEQYF.

The rearrangement uses TRBV24-1 and TRBJ2-1, with TRBD2 identical over 10 bases. The germline gives CDR1 KGHDR, CDR2 SFDVKD. The CDR3 extends over 15 amino acids. V dropped 5 bases and J dropped 1; count of bases not matched to a gene: 1. This CDR3 is CATSGLAGSYNEQFF. The CDR3 DNA reads as TGTGCCACCAGTGGACTAGCGGGTTCCTACAATGAGCAGTTCTTC.

The rearrangement uses TRBV7-9 and TRBJ1-1; maybe TRBD1 (5 bases). Trimming left V 5 bases short and J 3 bases short, with 10 bases between. The length of the CDR3 is 13 residues. The germline gives CDR1 SEHNR, CDR2 FQNEAQ (reference sequence). The DNA of the CDR3 is TGTGCCAGCAGCAGTCGGGGGGACACTGAAGCTTTCTTT. Its protein product is CASSSRGDTEAFF.

The chain uses TRBV28 and TRBJ1-1, with 7 bases lining up with TRBD1. The CDR3 contains 14 residues. Germline V gene lookup returns CDR1 MDHEN and CDR2 SYDVKM. V gave up 5 bases and J gave up 11 bases; unmatched junction bases: 14. The DNA of the CDR3 is TGTGCCAGCAGTCTACCGGGGCAGGGGGGCCGGGCTTTCTTT. Encoded protein: CASSLPGQGGRAFF.

Comment on this clone: The same CDR3 arises from other DNA sequences in this sample as well. The V gene is TRBV28, the J gene TRBJ2-3; D not certain. Trimming removed 2 bases from V and 5 bases from J, with 2 bases in between. CDR3 length: 11 amino acids. The germline V gene has CDR1 MDHEN and CDR2 SYDVKM. CDR3 region: CASSLRDTQYF. For the CDR3, the DNA is TGTGCCAGCAGTTTACGAGATACGCAGTATTTT. The full variable domain, completed using reference TRBV28 and TRBJ2-3, is DVKVTQSSRYLVKRTGEKVFLECVQDMDHENMFWYRQDPGLGLRLIYFSYDVKMKEKGDIPEGYSVSREKKERFSLILESASTNQTSMYLCASSLRDTQYFGPGTRLTVL.

The chain joins TRBV25-1 to TRBJ1-3; a weak D match, TRBD1 (6 bases). The ends were cut back, 3 bases at V and 14 bases at J, with 14 bases in the middle. Germline CDR1 is MGHDK and CDR2 is SYGVNS. This CDR3 is 12 amino acids long. CDR3 residues: CASSEQGLPLYF. The CDR3 nucleotides are TGTGCCAGCAGTGAGCAGGGGCTACCGCTATATTTT.

V and J are TRBV6-1 and TRBJ2-5; TRBD1 agrees at 10 bases. The germline CDR1 and CDR2 sequences are MNHNS and SASEGT. The CDR3 has 15 amino acids. With 3 bases clipped from V and 5 bases from J, the junction kept 6 bases outside the gene matches. In DNA, the CDR3 is TGTGCCAGCAGTGATCCGGACAGGGGGAGGGAGACCCAGTACTTC. Amino acid sequence: CASSDPDRGRETQYF.

CDR3: CASSQSATVAYNSPLHF. Here the CDR3 DNA reads TGCGCCAGCAGTCAATCGGCCACAGTCGCCTATAATTCACCCCTCCACTTT. The genes are TRBV23-1 and TRBJ1-6, with unresolved D. TRBV23-1 is filed as an ORF, its function uncertain. The V gene lost 0 bases and the J gene lost 2 bases, with 11 bases spanning the gap. This CDR3 contains 17 residues.

This clone occurred a few times. This chain joins TRBV5-8 and TRBJ1-6; 11 bases align to TRBD1. Per the germline V gene, CDR1 is SGHTS and CDR2 is YDEGEE. With 4 bases clipped from V and 6 bases from J, the junction kept 3 bases outside the gene matches. The CDR3 has 15 residues. CDR3 DNA: TGTGCCAGCAGCCTAGGACAGGGGGCTAATTCACCCCTCCACTTT. It yields the protein CASSLGQGANSPLHF.

This chain links TRBV19 with TRBJ1-4; D gene ambiguous. Germline CDR1 is LNHDA and CDR2 is SQIVND (reference sequence). Between the trimmed V and J ends, which lost 5 bases and 0 bases, there was a span of 10 bases. This CDR3 contains 15 residues. The CDR3 bases are TGTGCCAGTAGTGGGCAGGATGCAACTAATGAAAAACTGTTTTTT. This translates into CASSGQDATNEKLFF.

This chain connects TRBV15 to TRBJ2-7; D not resolved. Trimming took 1 base from V and 6 from J, leaving 7 bases between them. This CDR3 has 12 residues. Germline assignment: CDR1 LNHNV and CDR2 YYDKDF (reference sequence). The DNA of the CDR3 is TGTGCCACCAGCAGAGGTTCTGTCGAGCAGTACTTC. This sequence encodes CATSRGSVEQYF.

This sequence joins TRBV9 and TRBJ1-2, with D possibly TRBD1 on 5 matching bases. In germline, CDR1 is SGDLS, CDR2 YYNGEE. V was pared by 3 bases and J by 4 bases, with 16 bases between. CDR3 size: 15 residues. The CDR3 sequence is CASSAAQGVGYGYTF. The CDR3 DNA reads as TGTGCCAGCAGCGCGGCCCAGGGCGTTGGCTATGGCTACACCTTC.

The chain employs TRBV3-1 (or the pseudogene TRBV3-2) and TRBJ2-3; 12 nucleotides agree with TRBD2. The CDR3 is made up of 16 amino acids. Germline loops: CDR1 LGHDT, CDR2 YNNKEL (reference sequence). V lost 4 bases, J lost 5 bases, and 7 bases stayed unmatched. CDR3 loop: CASSPLAGGPIDTQYF. The CDR3 DNA is TGTGCCAGCAGCCCGCTAGCGGGAGGGCCGATAGATACGCAGTATTTT.

This sequence joins TRBV29-1 and TRBJ2-1, with D possibly TRBD2 on 5 matching bases. V lost 4 bases to trimming and J lost 0 bases, with 10 bases between them. Germline-derived CDR1 and CDR2 are SQVTM and ANQGSEA. The CDR3 runs 14 residues. The CDR3 DNA reads as TGCAGCGTTGGACTACCCTACTCCTACAATGAGCAGTTCTTC. This sequence encodes CSVGLPYSYNEQFF.

V is TRBV2 and J is TRBJ1-1; possible D gene TRBD1, 5 bases. This CDR3 region has 13 residues. The V gene lost 1 base and the J gene lost 9 bases, with 12 bases spanning the gap. Germline assignment: CDR1 SNHLY and CDR2 FYNNEI. For the CDR3, the DNA is TGTGCCAGCAGTGAAGGGGGGGGAGAACAAGCTTTCTTT. Translated, it gives CASSEGGGEQAFF. Variable domain in full (rest from reference TRBV2 and TRBJ1-1): EPEVTQTPSHQVTQMGQEVILRCVPISNHLYFYWYRQILGQKVEFLVSFYNNEISEKSEIFDDQFSVERPDGSNFTLKIRSTKLEDSAMYFCASSEGGGEQAFFGQGTRLTVV.

This sequence joins TRBV28 and TRBJ2-2, with D possibly matching TRBD1 (5 bases). The germline CDR1 and CDR2 sequences are MDHEN and SYDVKM. Trimming took 2 bases from V and 8 from J, leaving 9 bases between them. The CDR3 totals 13 residues. This CDR3 reads CASSLIRAGELFF. The CDR3 bases are TGTGCCAGCAGTTTAATCAGGGCAGGGGAGCTGTTTTTT.

This rearrangement joins TRBV2 to TRBJ1-4; 8 bases align to TRBD1. The germline V gene has CDR1 SNHLY and CDR2 FYNNEI. This CDR3 has 15 residues. Trimming cost V 6 bases and J 11 bases; bases outside gene matches: 14. The CDR3 DNA reads as TGTGCCAGCAGGGGGATAAGTGACAGGGGTGAGAAACTGTTTTTT. Translating gives CASRGISDRGEKLFF. The variable domain in full, completed from reference TRBV2 and TRBJ1-4, reads EPEVTQTPSHQVTQMGQEVILRCVPISNHLYFYWYRQILGQKVEFLVSFYNNEISEKSEIFDDQFSVERPDGSNFTLKIRSTKLEDSAMYFCASRGISDRGEKLFFGSGTQLSVL.

The rearrangement uses TRBV4-1 and TRBJ2-1; TRBD1 aligns across 7 bases. The germline gives CDR1 MGHRA, CDR2 YSYEKL. CDR3 size: 19 residues. V gave up 4 bases and J gave up 0 bases; unmatched junction bases: 15. In nucleotides, the CDR3 is TGCGCCAGCAGCCGGACGAGAGGGGACAGAGTTTACTCCTACAATGAGCAGTTCTTC. Translated: CASSRTRGDRVYSYNEQFF.

This chain joins TRBV12-3 or TRBV12-4 and TRBJ2-3, with D perhaps TRBD2 (5 bases). This CDR3 has 13 residues. With 7 bases removed from V and 0 bases from J, the gap between germline ends came to 8 bases. CDR3 residues: CASISESTDTQYF. For the CDR3, the DNA is TGTGCCAGCATTAGCGAAAGCACAGATACGCAGTATTTT.

The chain joins TRBV7-2 to TRBJ2-7; 9 nucleotides align to TRBD2. The CDR3 is made up of 14 amino acids. Germline CDR1 and CDR2: SGHTA and FQGNSA. The J segment lost 4 bases and the V segment lost 5 bases, leaving 6 bases of the junction unmatched. As DNA, the CDR3 is TGTGCCAGCAGCGCCCGACTAGCGGCTTACGAGCAGTACTTC. Translation: CASSARLAAYEQYF.

J is TRBJ2-7 and V is TRBV28, with 7 bases identical to TRBD2. V was clipped by 6 bases and J by 2 bases; unmatched bases: 4. This CDR3 has 13 residues. Germline V gives CDR1 MDHEN, CDR2 SYDVKM. CDR3 sequence: CASRPGGAYEQYF. The CDR3, as DNA: TGTGCCAGCAGACCGGGGGGAGCCTACGAGCAGTACTTC.

The chain recombines TRBV6-1 with TRBJ1-5, with D perhaps matching TRBD1 (5 bases). The V and J ends lost 3 bases and 4 bases respectively, with 16 bases between them. The length of the CDR3 is 16 residues. Germline CDR1 reads MNHNS; CDR2 reads SASEGT. Here the CDR3 DNA reads TGTGCCAGCAGTGACCAGGGCGCCTCAGGAAATCAGCCCCAGCATTTT. It encodes CASSDQGASGNQPQHF.